The clone carrying this T cell receptor (beta chain) was found a few times. The table came from immunoSEQ multiplex PCR; TCRdb's copy has only in-frame clones and leaves some out. This sample has about 240,000 clones; approximately 90% occur once, and the top ten carry roughly 8.6%. The germline gives CDR1 MDHEN, CDR2 SYDVKM. V was cut by 1 base and J by 0 bases, with 10 bases left in between. The CDR3 runs 16 residues. The sample belongs to a study of blood T cell repertoires in COVID-19. For the study at large: COVID-19 samples, acute and convalescent, were from the United States, Italy and Spain.

What was sequenced was PBMCs or T cells enriched from blood (not recorded which). The chain uses TRBV28 and TRBJ1-5; D ambiguous. The sequence derives from a man aged 35 to 55 who had recovered from COVID-19. This CDR3 reads CASSLLGSYSNQPQHF. The CDR3 nucleotides read TGTGCCAGCAGTTTATTGGGCAGTTATAGCAATCAGCCCCAGCATTTT.